Following are 8 T cell receptor beta chains from one sample sequenced in a study of neurological immune-mediated disorders (dated by TCRdb to the late 2010s). The library was made by 5' RACE. The instrument given in TCRdb is Illumina HiSeq 2500. Starting from the raw public reads, TCRdb applied fastp trimming at Q25, assembled clones with MiXCR and retained in-frame beta chains. Every entry covers one CDR3 protein and lists the most common genes and DNA from its rows. In all, the sample holds about 60,000 distinct CDR3 sequences, and 8.5% to 10% of those were seen once. The biggest ten clones account for approximately 12% of the sample. Reading the label with the study, this specimen's time point is: longitudinal time-point 2. The sequencing sample was made of PBMCs. The receptors originated from a man younger than 40 in good health.

In this sample, this clonotype turned up many times. This chain joins TRBV7-8 and TRBJ2-5, with unresolved D. The CDR3 contains 9 residues. Germline CDR1 and CDR2: SGHVS and FQNEAQ. CDR3 amino acids: CVIGETQYF. In DNA form, the CDR3 reads TGTGTTATCGGGGAGACCCAGTACTTC.

This clonotype was observed many times. The chain is built from TRBV5-1 and TRBJ2-6; unclear D gene. The CDR3 has 17 amino acids. Germline V gives CDR1 SGHRS, CDR2 YFSETQ. V lost 3 bases to trimming and J lost 1 base, with 14 bases between them. CDR3 residues: CASSWTESLSGANVLTF. CDR3 DNA: TGCGCCAGCAGCTGGACGGAGTCGCTATCTGGGGCCAACGTCCTGACTTTC. The entire variable domain, with the rest obtained from reference TRBV5-1 and TRBJ2-6, is as follows: KAGVTQTPRYLIKTRGQQVTLSCSPISGHRSVSWYQQTPGQGLQFLFEYFSETQRNKGNFPGRFSGRQFSNSRSEMNVSTLELGDSALYLCASSWTESLSGANVLTFGAGSRLTVL.

This clonotype occurred many times. The chain has TRBV13 and TRBJ2-1; TRBD2 is a possible D gene (6 bases). The CDR3 runs to 17 residues. Germline CDR1 is PRHDT and CDR2 is FYEKMQ (reference sequence). Trimming took 5 bases from V and 8 from J, leaving 25 bases between them. In DNA form, the CDR3 reads TGTGCCAGCAGCGCGACCTTTCTAGCGTACGATTTCTATGAGCAGTTCTTC. This gives the protein CASSATFLAYDFYEQFF.

Turning to this clonotype: Its ends do not fully match the called genes, so a read error is possible. The rearrangement joins TRBV28 to TRBJ2-3; the D gene is possibly TRBD1 (5 bases). Germline loops: CDR1 MDHEN, CDR2 SYDVKM. CDR3 length: 16 residues. The CDR3 is CASSSTDMVSTYTQYF. CDR3 bases: TGTGCCAGCAGTTCCACGGACATGGTCAGCACATATACGCAGTATTTT.

This clonotype has at least ten counts. The chain carries TRBV9 and TRBJ2-4; D not resolved. Between the trimmed V and J ends, which lost 4 bases and 3 bases, there was a span of 11 bases. The length of the CDR3 is 14 residues. The germline gives CDR1 SGDLS, CDR2 YYNGEE. In DNA, the CDR3 is TGTGCCAGCAGCTCCAGTCGAGGCAAAAACATTCAGTACTTC. The encoded protein is CASSSSRGKNIQYF.

This clonotype was detected many times. The chain combines TRBV27 with TRBJ2-5; maybe TRBD2 (5 bases). The V end lost 5 bases, the J end lost 5 bases, and 18 bases lay between the germline ends. The germline V gene encodes CDR1 MNHEY and CDR2 SMNVEV (reference sequence). The CDR3 length is 15 residues. The CDR3 sequence is CASSPQSPPGETQYF. CDR3 coding DNA: TGTGCCAGCAGTCCTCAGTCCCCCCCGGGGGAGACCCAGTACTTC.

This clonotype was seen ten or more times. This chain connects TRBV20-1 to TRBJ2-7, with 14 bases fitting TRBD2. J lost 3 bases, V lost 2 bases, and 6 bases had no gene match. Germline lookup yields CDR1 DFQATT and CDR2 SNEGSKA (reference sequence). The CDR3 is made up of 16 amino acids. The CDR3 DNA reads as TGCAGTGCTAGACCAGGACTAGCGGGAGGCCTCTACGAGCAGTACTTC. Its protein product is CSARPGLAGGLYEQYF.

This clonotype has a count of ten or more. This sequence joins TRBV20-1 and TRBJ2-3; 7 nucleotides line up with TRBD1. The CDR3 contains 17 residues. CDR1 is DFQATT, CDR2 SNEGSKA, per germline (reference sequence). V trimming: 4 bases; J trimming: 0 bases; junction bases outside the gene matches: 13. Here the CDR3 reads CSANLLREGASTDTQYF. Here the CDR3 DNA reads TGCAGTGCTAACCTGCTCCGAGAGGGGGCGAGCACAGATACGCAGTATTTT.